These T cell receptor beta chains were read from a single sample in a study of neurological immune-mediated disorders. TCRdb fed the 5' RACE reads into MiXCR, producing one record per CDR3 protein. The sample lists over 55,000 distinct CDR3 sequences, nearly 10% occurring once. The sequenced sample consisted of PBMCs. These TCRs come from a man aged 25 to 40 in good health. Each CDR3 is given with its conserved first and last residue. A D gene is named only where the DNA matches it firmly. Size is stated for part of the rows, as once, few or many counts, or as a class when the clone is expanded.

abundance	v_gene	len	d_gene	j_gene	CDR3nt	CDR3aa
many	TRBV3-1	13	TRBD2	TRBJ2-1	TGTGCCAGCAGCCAAGGAGCGGGAGGGAGGGAGTTCTTC	CASSQGAGGREFF
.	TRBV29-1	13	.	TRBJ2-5	TGCAGCGTTGACCCGGACAGATTGGAGACCCAGTACTTC	CSVDPDRLETQYF
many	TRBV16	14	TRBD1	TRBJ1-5	TGTGCCAGCAGCCGAGACAGGGAAAGTCAGCCCCAGCATTTT	CASSRDRESQPQHF
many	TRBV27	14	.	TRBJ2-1	TGTGCCAGCAACGATGTCCCCTCCTACAATGAGCAGTTCTTC	CASNDVPSYNEQFF
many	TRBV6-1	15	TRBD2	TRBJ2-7	TGTGCCAGCAGCCCTCTAGCGGGAGGCTCCTACGAGCAGTACTTC	CASSPLAGGSYEQYF
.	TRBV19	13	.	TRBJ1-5	TGTGCCAGTAGTATCGTGGGGCGTCAGCCCCAGCATTTT	CASSIVGRQPQHF
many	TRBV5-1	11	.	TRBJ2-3	TGCGCCAGCAAGAACTCAGATACGCAGTATTTT	CASKNSDTQYF
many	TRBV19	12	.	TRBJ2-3	TGTGCCAGTAGTATACCCCCGGGTACGCAGTATTTT	CASSIPPGTQYF
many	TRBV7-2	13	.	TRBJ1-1	TGTGCCAGCAGCCGCGGTGTGAACACTGAAGCTTTCTTT	CASSRGVNTEAFF
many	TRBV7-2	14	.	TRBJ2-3	TGTGCCAGCAGCTTAGACGGGAACACAGATACGCAGTATTTT	CASSLDGNTDTQYF
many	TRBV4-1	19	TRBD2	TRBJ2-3	TGCGCCAGCAGCCAAGAGGCTAGCGGGAGAGGGGGTAGAACAGATACGCAGTATTTT	CASSQEASGRGGRTDTQYF
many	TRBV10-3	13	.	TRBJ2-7	TGTGCCATCAGTGAGTCGGCCGACTACGAGCAGTACTTC	CAISESADYEQYF
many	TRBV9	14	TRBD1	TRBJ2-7	TGTGCCAGCAGCGTAGAAGGACAGGGCTCCGAGCAGTACTTC	CASSVEGQGSEQYF
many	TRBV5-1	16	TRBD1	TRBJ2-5	TGCGCCAGCAGCCCGGACCCGACAGGGGATGAGCAGACCCAGTACTTC	CASSPDPTGDEQTQYF
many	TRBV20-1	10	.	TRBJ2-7	TGCAGTGTTGGGACGAACGAGCAGTACTTC	CSVGTNEQYF
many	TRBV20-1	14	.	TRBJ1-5	TGCAGTGCTTCCTTCGACAGTCGGAGCCAGCCCCAGCATTTT	CSASFDSRSQPQHF
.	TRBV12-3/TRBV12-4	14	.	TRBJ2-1	TGTGCCAGCAGTTCCTCTTCCTCCTACAATGAGCAGTTCTTC	CASSSSSSYNEQFF
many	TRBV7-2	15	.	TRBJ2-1	TGTGCCAGCAGCTCGTGGGCAAGAATTGGCAATGAGCAGTTCTTC	CASSSWARIGNEQFF
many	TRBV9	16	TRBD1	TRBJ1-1	TGTGCCAGCAGCATGGGGACAGGGCGTATGAACACTGAAGCTTTCTTT	CASSMGTGRMNTEAFF
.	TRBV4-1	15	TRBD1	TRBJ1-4	TGCGCCAGCAGCCGAGGAGGACAGGGTGACGAAAAACTGTTTTTT	CASSRGGQGDEKLFF
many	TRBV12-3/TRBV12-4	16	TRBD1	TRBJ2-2	TGTGCCAGCAGTTTACCGGAGGACAGGGACACCGGGGAGCTGTTTTTT	CASSLPEDRDTGELFF
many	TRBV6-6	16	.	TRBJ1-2	TGTGCCAGCAGTTTTCGTCCGGACCCAGAGAAGGAGGGCTACACCTTC	CASSFRPDPEKEGYTF
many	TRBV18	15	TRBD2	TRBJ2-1	TGTGCCAGCTCACGAAAGCGGGAGTTCTACAATGAGCAGTTCTTC	CASSRKREFYNEQFF
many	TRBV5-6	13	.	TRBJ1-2	TGTGCCAGCAGCTTAGGACGGCTCTATGGCTACACCTTC	CASSLGRLYGYTF
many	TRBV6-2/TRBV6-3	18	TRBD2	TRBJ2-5	TGTGCCAGCAGTTACGGACTAGCGGGAGGAGTGTTCCAAGAGACCCAGTACTTC	CASSYGLAGGVFQETQYF
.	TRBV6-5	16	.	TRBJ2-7	TGTGCCAGCAGTTACTCGTGGACGTTCTCCTCCTACGAGCAGTACTTC	CASSYSWTFSSYEQYF
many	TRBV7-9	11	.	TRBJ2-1	TGTGCCAGCTTATTTGGCGATGAGCAGTTCTTC	CASLFGDEQFF
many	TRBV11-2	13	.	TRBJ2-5	TGTGCCAGCAGCCGGGGTCCGATGGAGACCCAGTACTTC	CASSRGPMETQYF
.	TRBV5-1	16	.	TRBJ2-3	TGCGCCAGCAGGCCCCTCCGGGAGTGGGGCACAGATACGCAGTATTTT	CASRPLREWGTDTQYF
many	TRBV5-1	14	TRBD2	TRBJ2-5	TGCGCCAGCAGCTTGGTACTAGCGGGAGAGACCCAGTACTTC	CASSLVLAGETQYF
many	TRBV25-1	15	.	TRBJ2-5	TGTGCCAGCAGTGAATATAGGGGCAGCCAAGAGACCCAGTACTTC	CASSEYRGSQETQYF
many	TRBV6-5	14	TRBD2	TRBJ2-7	TGTGCCAGCAGAACTAGCGGGACACCCTACGAGCAGTACTTC	CASRTSGTPYEQYF
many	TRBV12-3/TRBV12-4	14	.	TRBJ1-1	TGTGCCAGCAGTCGCTCCACGGGAGGAGAAAAAGCTTTCTTT	CASSRSTGGEKAFF
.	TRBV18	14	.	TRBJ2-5	TGTGCCAGCTCACCCCCTTTTCGATCAGAGACCCAGTACTTC	CASSPPFRSETQYF
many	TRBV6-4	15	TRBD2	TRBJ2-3	TGTGCCAGCAGTGACTCACTAGCGGGCACAGATACGCAGTATTTT	CASSDSLAGTDTQYF
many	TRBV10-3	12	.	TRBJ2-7	TGTGCCATCAGCTCAGACAGCTACGAGCAGTACTTC	CAISSDSYEQYF